This TCR beta chain was captured in a study of cytomegalovirus exposure and HLA in healthy donors. About this clone: What it recognizes is unknown.

CDR1 and CDR2 from the germline V gene are SGDLS and YYNGEE. The CDR3 is 14 residues long. Between the trimmed V and J ends, which lost 0 bases and 7 bases, there was a span of 11 bases. In the PCR, 60 Vbeta and 13 Jbeta primers were used. Profiled with immunoSEQ multiplex PCR; TCRdb holds only in-frame clones, not every one. With 100,000 to 150,000 clones in the sample, the ten largest clones hold approximately 0.99%. Study outcomes and limitations: In a later analysis, a missense DCLRE1C variant was linked to TCR beta V- and J-gene trimming. Previous analysis showed most TCR beta V segments were productive about 87% or about 30% of the time. A few of the chains that were CMV-associated were confirmed in vitro to be specific for CMV antigens. Information on immune exposure was restricted to one variable (CMV serostatus).

The source is a young man in good health and CMV-seronegative. What was sequenced was PBMCs. V usage is TRBV9 and J usage is TRBJ2-1; D unresolved. The CDR3 coding sequence is TGTGCCAGCAGCGTAGGACTCCCCCTAAATGAGCAGTTCTTC. This codes for CASSVGLPLNEQFF.